These T cell receptor beta chains were read from a single sample in a study of blood T cell repertoires in COVID-19. Assay: immunoSEQ multiplex PCR; the TCRdb copy retains only in-frame clones and omits some. This sample has more than 70,000 clones, with 75% to 90% found just once. Sample: peripheral blood. The receptors derive from a man older than 75 with active or convalescent COVID-19. CDR3s include the opening cysteine and the closing phenylalanine or tryptophan. A D gene is named only where the DNA matches it firmly. Rows may omit the clone size; those that give it use once, few, many or a size class.

TRBV4-3,.,.,TRBJ1-1,CASSLVRDTEAFF,TGCGCCAGCAGCCTTGTACGGGACACTGAAGCTTTCTTT
TRBV28,.,.,TRBJ2-7,CASSLPPGEQYF,TGTGCCAGCAGTTTACCTCCGGGGGAGCAGTACTTC
TRBV19,.,.,TRBJ1-5,CASSIGGQPQHF,TGTGCCAGTAGTATAGGAGGGCAGCCCCAGCATTTT
TRBV5-1,.,TRBD1,TRBJ1-1,CASSYGQGAIFHGNTEAFF,TGCGCCAGCAGCTACGGACAGGGGGCTATTTTTCATGGGAACACTGAAGCTTTCTTT
TRBV7-2,once,TRBD1,TRBJ1-1,CASSRGRVSTEAFF,TGTGCCAGCAGCAGGGGGCGTGTGAGCACTGAAGCTTTCTTT
TRBV24-1,.,.,TRBJ1-3,CATSGGYSGNTIYF,TGTGCCACCAGTGGAGGCTACTCTGGAAACACCATATATTTT
TRBV4-3,once,.,TRBJ2-3,CASSQDRLIDTQYF,TGCGCCAGCAGCCAAGATCGCCTAATCGATACGCAGTATTTT
TRBV7-6,.,TRBD1,TRBJ1-1,CASSPGQGVLNTEAFF,TGTGCCAGCAGCCCCGGACAGGGGGTGCTGAACACTGAAGCTTTCTTT
TRBV7-2,.,.,TRBJ1-2,CASSHSYGYTF,TGTGCCAGCAGCCACTCCTATGGCTACACCTTC
TRBV5-6,once,.,TRBJ2-3,CASRRAQDTQYF,TGTGCCAGCCGCAGGGCCCAAGATACGCAGTATTTT
TRBV27,.,.,TRBJ1-2,CASSPRRGNYGYTF,TGTGCCAGCAGCCCCAGGAGGGGCAACTATGGCTACACCTTC
TRBV5-1,.,.,TRBJ1-1,CASSQGSSMNTEAFF,TGCGCCAGCAGCCAGGGGTCCTCAATGAACACTGAAGCTTTCTTT
TRBV6-4,.,.,TRBJ1-4,CASSETRGEKLFF,TGTGCCAGCAGTGAAACCCGCGGTGAAAAACTGTTTTTT
TRBV5-6,.,.,TRBJ1-5,CASSLAYSNQPQHF,TGTGCCAGCAGCTTAGCTTATAGCAATCAGCCCCAGCATTTT
TRBV5-4,.,TRBD1,TRBJ1-2,CASRFQQGARGYTF,TGTGCCAGCAGATTTCAACAGGGGGCTCGGGGCTACACCTTC
TRBV4-2,once,.,TRBJ2-3,CASSQAGSAADTQYF,TGTGCCAGCAGCCAAGCTGGGAGTGCCGCAGATACGCAGTATTTT
TRBV7-2,few,.,TRBJ2-5,CASSSVVESGTQYF,TGTGCCAGCAGCTCGGTTGTGGAATCGGGGACCCAGTACTTC
TRBV9,.,TRBD2,TRBJ2-7,CASSVTAGGPGGYEQYF,TGTGCCAGCAGCGTAACAGCGGGAGGGCCGGGAGGCTACGAGCAGTACTTC
TRBV5-1,.,.,TRBJ2-7,CASSSGQGRPYEQYF,TGCGCCAGCAGCTCGGGCCAGGGGCGCCCCTACGAGCAGTACTTC
TRBV27,.,.,TRBJ2-3,CASSLNAGQGTQYF,TGTGCCAGCAGTTTGAACGCAGGGCAGGGTACGCAGTATTTT
TRBV19,.,TRBD1,TRBJ1-2,CASKDGTGRGYGYTF,TGTGCCAGCAAAGACGGGACAGGGAGAGGTTATGGCTACACCTTC
TRBV6-5,once,TRBD1,TRBJ2-7,CASSQGDYEQYF,TGTGCCAGCTCGCAGGGGGACTACGAGCAGTACTTC
TRBV18,once,TRBD2,TRBJ2-1,CASSPQGLAGEQFF,TGTGCCAGCTCACCCCAGGGACTAGCTGGTGAGCAGTTCTTC
TRBV6-2/TRBV6-3,.,TRBD2,TRBJ2-2,CASSIAGEGGGELFF,TGTGCCAGCAGCATAGCGGGAGAAGGGGGCGGGGAGCTGTTTTTT
TRBV19,.,TRBD2,TRBJ2-7,CASTVTSGSYEQYF,TGTGCCAGTACCGTTACTAGCGGCTCCTACGAGCAGTACTTC
TRBV12-3/TRBV12-4,.,TRBD2,TRBJ2-1,CASTEWEGNEQFF,TGTGCCAGTACCGAGTGGGAGGGGAATGAGCAGTTCTTC
TRBV25-1,once,.,TRBJ2-7,CASTGSYEQYF,TGTGCCAGCACAGGGTCCTACGAGCAGTACTTC
TRBV4-2,.,TRBD2,TRBJ2-3,CASSQDVASGSTDTQYF,TGTGCCAGCAGCCAAGATGTGGCTAGCGGGAGCACAGATACGCAGTATTTT
TRBV19,.,.,TRBJ1-3,CASSTGLRSGNTIYF,TGTGCCAGTAGTACAGGCCTACGATCGGGAAACACCATATATTTT
TRBV7-2,.,.,TRBJ1-2,CASSTAYDRPEYGYTF,TGTGCCAGCAGCACCGCCTACGACAGGCCTGAGTATGGCTACACCTTC
TRBV5-1,.,TRBD2,TRBJ2-1,CASSLASGFTYNEQFF,TGCGCCAGCAGCTTGGCTAGCGGGTTCACCTACAATGAGCAGTTCTTC
TRBV5-1,.,.,TRBJ2-7,CASSPRGKLDYEQYF,TGCGCCAGCAGCCCCAGGGGTAAATTAGACTACGAGCAGTACTTC
TRBV9,once,TRBD2,TRBJ2-1,CASSVVSGSSEQFF,TGTGCCAGCAGCGTAGTTAGCGGGAGTTCTGAGCAGTTCTTC
TRBV7-2,.,.,TRBJ1-5,CASSIVASGNQPQHF,TGTGCCAGCAGCATAGTGGCGTCGGGGAATCAGCCCCAGCATTTT
TRBV29-1,.,TRBD2,TRBJ2-3,CSVKVSGSTDTQYF,TGCAGCGTAAAAGTTAGCGGGAGCACAGATACGCAGTATTTT
TRBV5-1,.,TRBD1,TRBJ2-3,CASSMGQPHDQGDTQYF,TGCGCCAGCAGCATGGGACAGCCACACGACCAGGGGGATACGCAGTATTTT
TRBV19,.,.,TRBJ2-4,CASLGGAAKNIQYF,TGTGCCAGTCTCGGGGGAGCGGCCAAAAACATTCAGTACTTC
TRBV4-1,few,.,TRBJ1-1,CASSQDWGQGAFF,TGCGCCAGCAGCCAAGATTGGGGGCAGGGAGCTTTCTTT
TRBV5-1,.,TRBD2,TRBJ2-7,CASRQTSGRSNEQYF,TGCGCCAGCAGGCAGACTAGCGGGAGGAGCAACGAGCAGTACTTC
TRBV29-1,.,TRBD2,TRBJ2-1,CSVKKLAGGGEQFF,TGCAGCGTTAAAAAACTAGCGGGAGGCGGTGAGCAGTTCTTC
TRBV14,.,.,TRBJ1-5,CASSQGPGSNQPQHF,TGTGCCAGCAGCCAAGGTCCCGGGAGCAATCAGCCCCAGCATTTT
TRBV4-3,.,.,TRBJ1-2,CASSQDRGGPYGYTF,TGCGCCAGCAGCCAAGATCGAGGGGGACCCTATGGCTACACCTTC
TRBV27,.,.,TRBJ1-1,CASRPGWNTEAFF,TGTGCCAGCAGGCCAGGATGGAACACTGAAGCTTTCTTT
TRBV3-1/TRBV3-2,.,TRBD1,TRBJ1-2,CASSPDRESGGYTF,TGTGCCAGCAGTCCAGACAGGGAGAGTGGCGGCTACACCTTC
TRBV5-1,.,TRBD2,TRBJ2-7,CASSLASGSYEQYF,TGCGCCAGCAGCTTGGCTAGCGGGAGTTACGAGCAGTACTTC
TRBV15,few,TRBD2,TRBJ2-7,CATSRSGSGHEQYF,TGTGCCACCAGCAGAAGCGGGAGTGGGCACGAGCAGTACTTC
TRBV4-3,.,TRBD2,TRBJ2-1,CASSQDILALNEQFF,TGCGCCAGCAGCCAAGATATACTAGCGCTTAATGAGCAGTTCTTC
TRBV19,.,TRBD2,TRBJ2-1,CASSHPGLGGRRDEQFF,TGTGCCAGTAGTCACCCGGGACTAGGCGGGAGGCGTGATGAGCAGTTCTTC
TRBV19,.,TRBD1,TRBJ1-1,CASSPHRGPAFF,TGTGCCAGTAGTCCCCACAGGGGCCCGGCTTTCTTT
TRBV19,.,TRBD2,TRBJ2-7,CASSPRLAGAYEQYF,TGTGCCAGTAGTCCCCGACTAGCGGGAGCCTACGAGCAGTACTTC
TRBV6-2/TRBV6-3,.,TRBD2,TRBJ2-1,CASSFRGTSGSSYNEQFF,TGTGCCAGCAGCTTTAGGGGGACTAGCGGGAGCTCCTACAATGAGCAGTTCTTC
TRBV9,.,TRBD2,TRBJ2-1,CASSVDQGGSYNEQFF,TGTGCCAGCAGCGTAGATCAGGGCGGGAGCTACAATGAGCAGTTCTTC
TRBV27,few,.,TRBJ1-5,CASTSSRGNQPQHF,TGTGCCAGCACCTCATCGCGGGGAAATCAGCCCCAGCATTTT
TRBV19,.,TRBD1,TRBJ2-7,CASSRRDRSYSYEQYF,TGTGCCAGTAGTAGACGGGACAGGTCATACTCCTACGAGCAGTACTTC